The 8 T cell receptor beta chains below were found in one sample sequenced in a study of T cell clones after liver transplantation. Sequenced by immunoSEQ multiplex PCR; TCRdb stores in-frame clones only, minus some. The sample contains about 75,000 clones, approximately 80% of which appear only once. The input for sequencing was CD4+ T cells from blood, taken about 50 months after liver transplant. Source of these receptors: a human patient who received a liver transplant. Some T cells may possibly be graft donor cells.

This clone occurred once. The gene calls are TRBV6-6 and TRBJ1-3; D unresolved. Per germline, CDR1 MNHNY and CDR2 SVGAGI (reference sequence). This CDR3 has 12 amino acids. V was trimmed by 1 base and J by 9 bases, leaving 7 bases between them. CDR3 nucleotides: TGTGCCAGCAGTTACTTGGGTCGCACCATATATTTT. Protein product: CASSYLGRTIYF.

Only one count was recorded for this clone. The J gene is TRBJ1-2, the V gene TRBV5-1; D is perhaps TRBD1 (6 bases). Trimming took off 4 bases at V and 2 bases at J, with 18 bases between the two ends. Germline-derived CDR1 and CDR2 are SGHRS and YFSETQ. The CDR3 contains 16 residues. The CDR3 DNA follows: TGCGCCAGCAGCCTAAGAATTCAGGGGTACAACTATGGCTACACCTTC. Protein product: CASSLRIQGYNYGYTF.

The J gene is TRBJ2-3, the V gene TRBV7-2; possible D gene TRBD1, 5 bases. CDR3 size: 14 residues. The ends were cut back, 7 bases at V and 6 bases at J, with 17 bases in the middle. The germline gives CDR1 SGHTA, CDR2 FQGNSA. This chain's CDR3 is CASTQDNLMDTQYF. In DNA form, the CDR3 reads TGTGCCAGCACCCAGGACAACCTCATGGATACGCAGTATTTT.

The J gene is TRBJ2-3, the V gene TRBV21-1. TRBV21-1 is a listed pseudogene. This CDR3 region has 13 residues. The CDR3 nucleotides read TGTGCCAGCCGGGACGCCCGATCAGATACGCAGTATTTT. As protein: CASRDARSDTQYF.

The V and J genes are TRBV5-1 and TRBJ2-2, with 9 bases that match TRBD1. This CDR3 is 17 amino acids long. CDR1 and CDR2 (germline): SGHRS, YFSETQ. J gave up 5 bases and V 6 bases, and 14 bases lay outside the gene matches. The CDR3 nucleotides read TGCGCCAGCACCCCTTCCGGGACAGGGTTTTGGACCGGGGAGCTGTTTTTT. This encodes CASTPSGTGFWTGELFF.

V and J are TRBV19 and TRBJ1-1; D is undetermined. The ends were cut back, 1 base at V and 5 bases at J, with 11 bases in the middle. CDR3 length: 14 residues. CDR1 is LNHDA, CDR2 SQIVND, per germline (reference sequence). The CDR3 protein is CASSIGRRRTEAFF. CDR3 in DNA: TGTGCCAGTAGTATAGGCAGGCGGCGGACTGAAGCTTTCTTT. The variable domain in full, with the rest retrieved from reference TRBV19 and TRBJ1-1, is DGGITQSPKYLFRKEGQNVTLSCEQNLNHDAMYWYRQDPGQGLRLIYYSQIVNDFQKGDIAEGYSVSREKKESFPLTVTSAQKNPTAFYLCASSIGRRRTEAFFGQGTRLTVV.

The J gene is TRBJ1-1, the V gene TRBV19; tentative D call: TRBD1 (5 bases). The CDR3 contains 14 residues. The V gene lost 6 bases and the J gene lost 1 base, with 12 bases spanning the gap. CDR1 and CDR2 (germline): LNHDA, SQIVND (reference sequence). This CDR3 reads CASRATGSNTEAFF. CDR3 in DNA: TGTGCCAGTAGGGCAACAGGCTCGAACACTGAAGCTTTCTTT.

This chain connects TRBV6-5 to TRBJ1-5; a possible D gene is TRBD1 (6 bases). The CDR3 extends over 14 amino acids. The germline V and J ends were trimmed by 6 bases and 7 bases, with 16 bases remaining between them. Germline-derived CDR1 and CDR2 are MNHEY and SVGAGI. The CDR3 coding sequence is TGTGCCAGCAGACGCACAGGGACCGGACAGCCCCAGCATTTT. It yields the protein CASRRTGTGQPQHF.